This T cell receptor beta chain came from a study of T cells in Graves' hyperthyroidism and ophthalmopathy. Uncontrolled infection, other autoimmune disease, pregnancy or lactation excluded patients. Germline V lookup: CDR1 DFQATT, CDR2 SNEGSKA (reference sequence). The V segment lost 4 bases and the J segment 0 bases; nucleotides outside the gene matches: 7. This CDR3 is built from 16 residues. Only a few counts were recorded for this clonotype. The source material, RNA transcripts, was used to amplify TCR beta CDR3 regions. The HTBI set primed first-round TCR CDR3 RT-PCR. TCRdb used MiXCR to reprocess the multiplex PCR reads, holding one entry per CDR3 protein. This sample has hundreds of thousands of distinct CDR3 sequences; 12% to 15% occur once, and the top ten carry over 11%.

The sequence was collected from a woman aged 40 to 49 with Graves' hyperthyroidism. The J gene is TRBJ2-3, the V gene TRBV20-1; 10 bases line up with TRBD2. Sequences were obtained from blood. CDR3 protein: CSAKTSGPASTDTQYF. Written as DNA, the CDR3 is TGCAGTGCTAAGACTAGCGGGCCCGCTAGCACAGATACGCAGTATTTT.